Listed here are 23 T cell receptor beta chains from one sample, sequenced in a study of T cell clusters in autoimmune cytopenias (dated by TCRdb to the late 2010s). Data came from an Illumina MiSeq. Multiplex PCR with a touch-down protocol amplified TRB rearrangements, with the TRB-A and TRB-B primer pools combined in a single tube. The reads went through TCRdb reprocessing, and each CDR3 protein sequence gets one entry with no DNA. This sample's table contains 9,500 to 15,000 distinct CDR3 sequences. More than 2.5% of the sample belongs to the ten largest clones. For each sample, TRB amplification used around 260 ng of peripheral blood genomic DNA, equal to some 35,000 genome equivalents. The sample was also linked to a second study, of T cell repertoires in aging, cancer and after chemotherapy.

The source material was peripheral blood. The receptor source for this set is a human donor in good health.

The CDR3 protein is CASSEASGGPHNEQFF. The rearrangement uses TRBV6-2 or TRBV6-3 and TRBJ2-1; absent DNA, TCRdb's TRBD2 call cannot be checked. The CDR3 runs to 16 residues. CDR1 MNHEY and CDR2 SVGEGT come from the germline V gene.

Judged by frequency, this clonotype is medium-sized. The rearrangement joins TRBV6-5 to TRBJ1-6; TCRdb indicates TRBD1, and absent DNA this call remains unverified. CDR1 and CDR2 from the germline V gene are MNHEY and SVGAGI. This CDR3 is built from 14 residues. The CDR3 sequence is CASSYDRANSPLHF.

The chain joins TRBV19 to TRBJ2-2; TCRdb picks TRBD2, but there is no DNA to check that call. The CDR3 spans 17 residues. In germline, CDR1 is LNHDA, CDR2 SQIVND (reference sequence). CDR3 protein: CASTSLREGFYTGELFF.

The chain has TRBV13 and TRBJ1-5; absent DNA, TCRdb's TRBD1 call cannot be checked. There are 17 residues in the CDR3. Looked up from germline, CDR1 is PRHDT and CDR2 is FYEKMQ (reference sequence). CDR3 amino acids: CASSSRGTGDSNQPQHF.

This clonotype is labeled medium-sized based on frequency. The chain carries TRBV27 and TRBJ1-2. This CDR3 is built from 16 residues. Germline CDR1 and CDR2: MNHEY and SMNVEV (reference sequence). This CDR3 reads CASSLFVTGGFYGYTF.

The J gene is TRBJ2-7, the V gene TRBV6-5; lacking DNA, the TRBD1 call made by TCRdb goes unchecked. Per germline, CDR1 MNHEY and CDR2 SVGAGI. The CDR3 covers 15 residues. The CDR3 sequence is CASRPRDKASYEQYF.

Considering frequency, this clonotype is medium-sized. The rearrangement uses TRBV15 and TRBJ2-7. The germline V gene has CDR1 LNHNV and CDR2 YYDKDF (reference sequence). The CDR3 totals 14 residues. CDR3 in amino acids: CATSSSREVYEQYF. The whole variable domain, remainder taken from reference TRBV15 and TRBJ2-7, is DAMVIQNPRYQVTQFGKPVTLSCSQTLNHNVMYWYQQKSSQAPKLLFHYYDKDFNNEADTPDNFQSRRPNTSFCFLDIRSPGLGDTAMYLCATSSSREVYEQYFGPGTRLTVT.

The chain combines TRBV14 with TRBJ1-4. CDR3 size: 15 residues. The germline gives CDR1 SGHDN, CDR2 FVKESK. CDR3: CASSQDLGGSEKLFF.

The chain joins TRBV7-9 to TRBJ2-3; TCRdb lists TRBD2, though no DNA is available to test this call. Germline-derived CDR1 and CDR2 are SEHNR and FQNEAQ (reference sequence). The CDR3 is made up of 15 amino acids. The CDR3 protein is CASSPGLETAWMQYF.

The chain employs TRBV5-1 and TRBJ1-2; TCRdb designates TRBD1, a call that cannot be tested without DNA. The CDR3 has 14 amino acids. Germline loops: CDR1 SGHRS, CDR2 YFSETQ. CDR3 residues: CASSLAGQVYGYTF.

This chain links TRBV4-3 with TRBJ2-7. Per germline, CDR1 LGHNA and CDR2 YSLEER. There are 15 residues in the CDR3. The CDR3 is CASSQDPGPSYEQYF.

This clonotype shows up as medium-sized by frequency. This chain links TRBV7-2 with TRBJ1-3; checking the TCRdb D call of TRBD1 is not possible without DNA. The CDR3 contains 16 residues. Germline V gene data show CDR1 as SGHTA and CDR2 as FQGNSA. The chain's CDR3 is CASSALLGTTRDTIYF.

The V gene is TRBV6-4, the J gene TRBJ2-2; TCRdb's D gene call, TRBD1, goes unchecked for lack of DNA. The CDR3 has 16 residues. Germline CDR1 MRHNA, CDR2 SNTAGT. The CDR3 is CASNPAGRDCTGELFF.

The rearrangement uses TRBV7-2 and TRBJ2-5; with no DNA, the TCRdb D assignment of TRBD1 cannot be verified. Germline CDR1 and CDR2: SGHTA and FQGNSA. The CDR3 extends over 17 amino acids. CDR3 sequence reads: CASSLGVVWADQETQYF.

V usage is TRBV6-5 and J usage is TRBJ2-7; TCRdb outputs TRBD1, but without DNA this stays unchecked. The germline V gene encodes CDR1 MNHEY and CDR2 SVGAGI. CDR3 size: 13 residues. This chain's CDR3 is CASSYSETGEQFF.

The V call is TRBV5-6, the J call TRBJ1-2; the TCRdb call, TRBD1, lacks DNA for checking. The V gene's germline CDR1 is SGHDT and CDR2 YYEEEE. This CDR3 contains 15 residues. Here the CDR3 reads CASSPGQAGFYGYTF.

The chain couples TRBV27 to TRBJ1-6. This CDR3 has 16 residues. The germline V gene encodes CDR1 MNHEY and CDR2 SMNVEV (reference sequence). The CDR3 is CASSLIEGLGNSPLHF.

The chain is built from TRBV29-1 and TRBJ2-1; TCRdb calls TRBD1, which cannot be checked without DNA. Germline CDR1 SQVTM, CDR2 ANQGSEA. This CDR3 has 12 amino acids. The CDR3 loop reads CSVTGFSYEQFF.

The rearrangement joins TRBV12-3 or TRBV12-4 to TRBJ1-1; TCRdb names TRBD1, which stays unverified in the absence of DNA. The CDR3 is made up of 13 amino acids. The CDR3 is CASSIQQGGEAFF.

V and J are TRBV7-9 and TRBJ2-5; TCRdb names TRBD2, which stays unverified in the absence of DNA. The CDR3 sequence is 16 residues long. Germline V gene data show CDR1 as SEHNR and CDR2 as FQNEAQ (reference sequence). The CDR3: CASSYTGLRSTKTQYF.

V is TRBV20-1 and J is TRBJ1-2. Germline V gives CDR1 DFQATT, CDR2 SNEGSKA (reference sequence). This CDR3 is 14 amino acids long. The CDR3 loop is CSASDSRVNYGYTF.

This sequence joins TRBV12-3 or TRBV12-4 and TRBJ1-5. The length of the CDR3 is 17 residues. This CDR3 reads CASSPHWTSRGNQPQHF.

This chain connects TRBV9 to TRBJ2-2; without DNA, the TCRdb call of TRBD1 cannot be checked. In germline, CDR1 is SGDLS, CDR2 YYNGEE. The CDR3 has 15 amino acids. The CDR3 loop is CASSVGTGRTGELFF.